The rows below give T cell receptor beta chains drawn from one sample of a study of CD8+ T cells in alopecia areata. TCRdb keeps only in-frame clones here, not all; method: immunoSEQ multiplex PCR. The table has more than 200,000 clones, 43% seen once; the top ten hold over 2%. The sample was CD4+ T cells sorted from blood, taken between weeks 36 and 40, from a patient treated with tofacitinib. These receptors all stem from a human donor with alopecia areata. CDR3s include the opening cysteine and the closing phenylalanine or tryptophan. A D gene is named only where the DNA matches it firmly. The size field is filled for only some rows; it gives once, few, many or a size class.

V gene	D gene	J gene	CDR3 length	clone size	CDR3 DNA	CDR3 protein
TRBV30	TRBD1	TRBJ1-2	15	NA	TGTGCCGGATGGCCCCGGGACAGGGGATCCTATGGCTACACCTTC	CAGWPRDRGSYGYTF
TRBV7-6	NA	TRBJ1-2	14	NA	TGTGCCAGCAGCTTAGACCCGGGGAACTATGGCTACACCTTC	CASSLDPGNYGYTF
TRBV7-2	NA	TRBJ1-2	15	NA	TGTGCCAGCAGCTCAAGTGGAGGGAGAACGAAACGCTACACCTTC	CASSSSGGRTKRYTF
TRBV5-6	NA	TRBJ2-7	14	NA	TGTGCCAGCAGCTATACTTCACCCTCCTACGAGCAGTACTTC	CASSYTSPSYEQYF
TRBV29-1	TRBD1	TRBJ1-2	14	few	TGCAGCGTTGAAGATCTTCGCAGGGGGTATGGCTACACCTTC	CSVEDLRRGYGYTF
TRBV25-1	TRBD1	TRBJ1-1	17	NA	TGTGCCAGCAGCCTACAACCGGGACAGGGGGCAAACACTGAAGCTTTCTTT	CASSLQPGQGANTEAFF
TRBV29-1	TRBD2	TRBJ2-1	16	few	TGCAGCGTTGGACCGCTTCCGGGGGGTAAACCAAATGAGCAGTTCTTC	CSVGPLPGGKPNEQFF
TRBV7-2	NA	TRBJ2-1	16	few	TGTGCCAGCAGCTTAGCTGGGGGGGCTTTGGACAATGAGCAGTTCTTC	CASSLAGGALDNEQFF
TRBV7-8	TRBD2	TRBJ2-5	16	few	TGTGCCAGCAGCTCATCTCCTAGCGGGAGTTCAGAGACCCAGTACTTC	CASSSSPSGSSETQYF
TRBV28	NA	TRBJ2-6	18	NA	TGTGCCAGCAGTTCTCCCTCCGGCGGTGGGTCTGGGGCCAACGTCCTGACTTTC	CASSSPSGGGSGANVLTF
TRBV5-1	TRBD1	TRBJ1-2	13	NA	TGCGCCAGCAGCTTGACAGGGGAGGGAGGCTACACCTTC	CASSLTGEGGYTF
TRBV5-1	NA	TRBJ1-2	13	NA	TGCGCCAGCAGCCCCGCCGGACAAGGAGGCTACACCTTC	CASSPAGQGGYTF
TRBV30	TRBD1	TRBJ1-1	19	NA	TGTGCCTGGAGGCCCTCAGGAGGGATTACAGGGGGCACGAACACTGAAGCTTTCTTT	CAWRPSGGITGGTNTEAFF
TRBV13	TRBD1	TRBJ2-7	12	few	TGTGCCAGCTCGGACAGGGGCTACGAGCAGTACTTC	CASSDRGYEQYF
TRBV7-9	TRBD2	TRBJ2-7	14	NA	TGTGCCAGCAGCGACAGCGGGACCTTATACGAGCAGTACTTC	CASSDSGTLYEQYF
TRBV12-5	NA	TRBJ2-1	13	NA	TGTGCTAGTGGTTTGGTCGCGGGAAATGAGCAGTTCTTC	CASGLVAGNEQFF
TRBV29-1	TRBD2	TRBJ2-3	14	few	TGCAGCGTTGAAGGTGGGAGGGATGCAGATACGCAGTATTTT	CSVEGGRDADTQYF
TRBV27	TRBD1	TRBJ2-7	14	NA	TGTGCCAGCAGCCAGCCGGGACAGATATACGAGCAGTACTTC	CASSQPGQIYEQYF
TRBV30	NA	TRBJ1-2	13	NA	TGTGCCTGGAGTCCCGCTTCTAACTATGGCTACACCTTC	CAWSPASNYGYTF
TRBV9	NA	TRBJ2-1	14	NA	TGTGCCAGCAGCAACCGGGACATCTACAATGAGCAGTTCTTC	CASSNRDIYNEQFF
TRBV11-1	NA	TRBJ2-3	14	NA	TGTGCCAGCAGCCTGACTACTGCAGGAGATACGCAGTATTTT	CASSLTTAGDTQYF
TRBV29-1	NA	TRBJ1-3	15	few	TGCAGCGTTGAAGATCGGTATCTCTCTGGAAACACCATATATTTT	CSVEDRYLSGNTIYF
TRBV29-1	NA	TRBJ2-1	14	NA	TGCAGCGTTGGCATTACCAGCTCCTACAATGAGCAGTTCTTC	CSVGITSSYNEQFF
TRBV10-3	TRBD2	TRBJ2-7	15	many	TGTGCCATCAGTGAGGAGGACGGGAGGGCCGAGGAGCAGTACTTC	CAISEEDGRAEEQYF
TRBV7-2	NA	TRBJ2-4	11	few	TGTGCCAGCAGCCCCACAAAGGGCCAGTACTTC	CASSPTKGQYF
TRBV18	NA	TRBJ2-1	11	few	TGTGCCAGCTCACCAGGGAATGAGCAGTTCTTC	CASSPGNEQFF
TRBV19	NA	TRBJ2-6	12	NA	TGTGCCAGGGGTTCTGGGGCCAACGTCCTGACTTTC	CARGSGANVLTF